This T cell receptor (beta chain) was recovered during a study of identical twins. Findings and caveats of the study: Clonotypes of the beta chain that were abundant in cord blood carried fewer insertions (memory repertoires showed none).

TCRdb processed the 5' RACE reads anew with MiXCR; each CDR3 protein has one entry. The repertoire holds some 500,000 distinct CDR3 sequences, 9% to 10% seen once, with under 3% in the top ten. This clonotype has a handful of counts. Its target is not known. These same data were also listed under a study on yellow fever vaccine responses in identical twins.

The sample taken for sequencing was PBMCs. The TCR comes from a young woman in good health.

DNA of the CDR3: TGTGCCAGCAGCCGATTACTCTACGAGCAGTACTTC. The encoded protein is CASSRLLYEQYF. The chain has TRBV3-1 and TRBJ2-7; D not resolved. V was pared by 4 bases and J by 3 bases, with 7 bases between. The CDR3 totals 12 residues. Germline V gene sequence: CDR1 LGHDT, CDR2 YNNKEL (reference sequence).